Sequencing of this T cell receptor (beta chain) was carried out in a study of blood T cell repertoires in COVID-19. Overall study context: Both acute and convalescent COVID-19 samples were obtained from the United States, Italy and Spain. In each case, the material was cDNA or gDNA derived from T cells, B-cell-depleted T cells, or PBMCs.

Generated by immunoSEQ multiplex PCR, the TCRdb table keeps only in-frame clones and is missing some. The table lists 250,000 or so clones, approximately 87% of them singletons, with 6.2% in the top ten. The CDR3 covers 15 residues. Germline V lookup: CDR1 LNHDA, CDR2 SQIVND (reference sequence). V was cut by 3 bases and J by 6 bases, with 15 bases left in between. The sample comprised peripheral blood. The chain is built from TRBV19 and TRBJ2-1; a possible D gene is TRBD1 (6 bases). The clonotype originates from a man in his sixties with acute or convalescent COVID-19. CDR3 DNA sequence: TGTGCCAGTAGTATCCGGACAGCCGGTACCAATGAGCAGTTCTTC. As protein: CASSIRTAGTNEQFF.